This TCR beta chain was recovered during a study of blood T cell repertoires in COVID-19. Study-level background: Spain, Italy and the United States supplied samples that represented acute and convalescent COVID-19. PBMCs, B-cell-depleted T cells, or T cells provided the cDNA or gDNA that made up the material.

Authors' analysis steps: It was from reference gene primer amplification that nucleated cell counts were estimated. Some clones are missing from TCRdb's copy, which holds only in-frame ones; the method was immunoSEQ multiplex PCR. The D gene and trimming were derived from the DNA, and the V and J assignments and clone size from that table. The sample has 55,000 to 80,000 clones, over 70% seen once; the top ten hold 2.3%. Germline CDR1 reads SGHRS; CDR2 reads YFSETQ. The CDR3 sequence is 14 residues long. The V and J ends lost 8 bases and 5 bases, in that order; junction bases with no gene match: 9. The TCR originated in a human donor in a cohort sampled during active COVID-19. Sequencing was performed on peripheral blood. The genes are TRBV5-1 and TRBJ2-1, with 8 bases aligning to TRBD1. CDR3 nucleotides: TGCGCCAGTCTCGCTGGACAGGGTGACAATGAGCAGTTCTTC. This gives the protein CASLAGQGDNEQFF.